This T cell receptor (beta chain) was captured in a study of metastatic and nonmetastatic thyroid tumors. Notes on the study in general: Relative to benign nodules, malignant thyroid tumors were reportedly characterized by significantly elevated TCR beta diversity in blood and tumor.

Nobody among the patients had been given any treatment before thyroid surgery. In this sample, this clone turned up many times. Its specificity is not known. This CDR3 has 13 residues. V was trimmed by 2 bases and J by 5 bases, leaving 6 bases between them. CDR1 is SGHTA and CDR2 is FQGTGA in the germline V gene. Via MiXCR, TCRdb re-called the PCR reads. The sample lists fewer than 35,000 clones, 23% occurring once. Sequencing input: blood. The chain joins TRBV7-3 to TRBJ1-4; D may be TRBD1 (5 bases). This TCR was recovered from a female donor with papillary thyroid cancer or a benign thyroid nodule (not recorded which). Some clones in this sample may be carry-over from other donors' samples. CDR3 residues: CASSLEGNEKLFF. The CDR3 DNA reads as TGTGCCAGCAGCTTAGAGGGGAATGAAAAACTGTTTTTT.